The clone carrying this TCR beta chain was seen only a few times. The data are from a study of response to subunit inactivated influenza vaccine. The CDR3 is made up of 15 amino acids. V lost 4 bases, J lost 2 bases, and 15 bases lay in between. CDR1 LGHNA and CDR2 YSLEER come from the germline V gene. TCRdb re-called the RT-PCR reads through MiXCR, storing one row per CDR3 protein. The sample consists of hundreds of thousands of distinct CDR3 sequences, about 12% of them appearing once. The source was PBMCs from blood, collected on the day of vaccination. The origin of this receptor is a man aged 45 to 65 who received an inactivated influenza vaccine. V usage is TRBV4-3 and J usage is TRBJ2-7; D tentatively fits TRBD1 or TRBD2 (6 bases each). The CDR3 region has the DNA TGCGCCAGCAGCCGGACTACAGGGTATGCCTACGAGCAGTACTTC. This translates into CASSRTTGYAYEQYF.